These 28 T cell receptor beta chains were sequenced from one sample in a study of blood T cell repertoires in COVID-19. TCRdb's copy holds only in-frame clones and misses some; the assay was immunoSEQ multiplex PCR. The sample has 150,000 to 200,000 clones; approximately 91% are singletons. The sample comprised peripheral blood. The receptors here all came from a man aged 18 to 30 with acute or convalescent COVID-19.

The genes are TRBV19 and TRBJ1-2; possibly TRBD1 for D (6 bases). The CDR3 is 13 residues long. Looked up from germline, CDR1 is LNHDA and CDR2 is SQIVND (reference sequence). The V gene lost 10 bases and the J gene lost 0 bases, with 12 bases spanning the gap. This chain's CDR3 is CATSYRANYGYTF. The CDR3 DNA follows: TGTGCCACTTCATACAGGGCTAACTATGGCTACACCTTC.

J is TRBJ1-4 and V is TRBV18; TRBD1 agrees at 9 bases. The junction had 7 bases not matched to a gene; V was cut back by 4 bases and J by 4 bases. The CDR3 spans 16 residues. Looked up from germline, CDR1 is KGHSH and CDR2 is LQKENI. As DNA, the CDR3 is TGTGCCAGCTCACGGGACAGGGCGGACGGTAATGAAAAACTGTTTTTT. Translation: CASSRDRADGNEKLFF.

This chain connects TRBV7-8 to TRBJ1-1; D gene ambiguous. Per the germline V gene, CDR1 is SGHVS and CDR2 is FQNEAQ. The CDR3 runs 15 residues. V was shortened by 2 bases and J by 5 bases, with 15 bases between the two germline ends. In nucleotides, the CDR3 is TGTGCCAGCAGCTTACTGACTAGGGTGAGGACTGAAGCTTTCTTT. Protein: CASSLLTRVRTEAFF.

The chain couples TRBV19 to TRBJ2-5; TRBD1 agrees at 11 bases. V shed 3 bases, J shed 5 bases, and the junction held 11 bases outside the gene matches. Germline assignment: CDR1 LNHDA and CDR2 SQIVND (reference sequence). This CDR3 has 17 amino acids. For the CDR3, the DNA is TGTGCCAGTAGTATCCGCGGACAGGGGGCGCGTGATGAGACCCAGTACTTC. This gives the protein CASSIRGQGARDETQYF.

This sequence joins TRBV9 and TRBJ1-2, with TRBD1 matching over 8 bases. Unmatched junction bases numbered 8, after V lost 0 bases and J lost 1 base. Germline CDR1 reads SGDLS; CDR2 reads YYNGEE. The CDR3 runs 17 residues. CDR3: CASSVGTGPKGNYGYTF. CDR3 nucleotide sequence: TGTGCCAGCAGCGTAGGGACAGGGCCTAAGGGTAACTATGGCTACACCTTC.

The chain joins TRBV28 to TRBJ2-7; 10 bases agree with TRBD2. The germline V gene has CDR1 MDHEN and CDR2 SYDVKM. The trim removed 6 bases at V and 1 base at J, leaving 6 bases unmatched. CDR3 size: 15 residues. The CDR3 spells CASRGASGGSYEQYF. In DNA, the CDR3 is TGTGCCAGCAGGGGGGCTAGCGGGGGTTCCTACGAGCAGTACTTC.

The chain joins TRBV19 to TRBJ1-1; 9 nucleotides align to TRBD1. This CDR3 contains 14 residues. The V gene end was trimmed by 5 bases and the J gene end by 6 bases; junction bases not matched to a gene: 7. Germline lookup yields CDR1 LNHDA and CDR2 SQIVND (reference sequence). CDR3 sequence: CASSVQGASAEAFF. In DNA form, the CDR3 reads TGTGCCAGTAGTGTACAGGGGGCGTCTGCTGAAGCTTTCTTT.

The gene calls are TRBV3-1 (or the pseudogene TRBV3-2) and TRBJ1-2, with 10 nucleotides matching TRBD1. Per the germline V gene, CDR1 is LGHDT and CDR2 is YNNKEL (reference sequence). This CDR3 spans 16 amino acids. The junction had 11 bases not matched to a gene; V was cut back by 4 bases and J by 6 bases. CDR3: CASSRGPAGQGNGYTF. For the CDR3, the DNA is TGTGCCAGCAGCCGCGGTCCGGCGGGACAGGGGAATGGCTACACCTTC.

V gene TRBV7-2 combines with J gene TRBJ1-1; 9 nucleotides align to TRBD1. There are 16 residues in the CDR3. Germline V gene sequence: CDR1 SGHTA, CDR2 FQGNSA. J gave up 3 bases and V 5 bases, and 10 bases lay outside the gene matches. The CDR3 DNA is TGTGCCAGCAGCAGTCACAGGGGGCGCACGGACACTGAAGCTTTCTTT. It translates to CASSSHRGRTDTEAFF.

This chain links TRBV4-1 with TRBJ2-3; 10 positions agree with TRBD2. V lost 1 base, J lost 5 bases, and 6 bases stayed unmatched. Germline CDR1 MGHRA, CDR2 YSYEKL. The CDR3 loop spans 16 amino acids. The chain's CDR3 is CASSQGLAGVGDTQYF. The DNA of the CDR3 is TGCGCCAGCAGCCAAGGTCTAGCGGGAGTTGGAGATACGCAGTATTTT.

The V gene is TRBV19, the J gene TRBJ1-3; no clear D. The CDR3 is 15 residues long. Trimming took 3 bases from V and 0 from J, leaving 9 bases between them. Germline lookup yields CDR1 LNHDA and CDR2 SQIVND (reference sequence). The CDR3 loop is CASSMRGFSGNTIYF. DNA for the CDR3: TGTGCCAGTAGTATGCGGGGATTCTCTGGAAACACCATATATTTT.

The V and J genes are TRBV12-3 or TRBV12-4 and TRBJ1-2, with a weak D call TRBD1 (6 bases). Trimming took 6 bases from V and 2 from J, leaving 10 bases between them. CDR3 size: 13 residues. CDR3 sequence: CASSPQGNYGYTF. CDR3 nucleotides: TGTGCCAGCAGCCCCCAGGGGAACTATGGCTACACCTTC.

In DNA form, the CDR3 reads TGTGCCAGCAGCTTAGGCGGGGATGGCTACACCTTC. It yields the protein CASSLGGDGYTF. The chain is built from TRBV7-9 and TRBJ1-2; D not certain. V lost 1 base to trimming and J lost 6 bases, with 6 bases between them. The CDR3 is 12 amino acids. From germline, CDR1 is SEHNR and CDR2 FQNEAQ (reference sequence).

V gene TRBV14 combines with J gene TRBJ2-1; 8 bases match TRBD1. The germline V gene has CDR1 SGHDN and CDR2 FVKESK. J lost 3 bases, V lost 0 bases, and 4 bases had no gene match. The CDR3 length is 16 residues. CDR3 nucleotide sequence: TGTGCCAGCAGCCAAGACAGGGGGCATTTCTACAATGAGCAGTTCTTC. It codes for CASSQDRGHFYNEQFF.

The genes are TRBV19 and TRBJ1-1; D ambiguous. Trimming left V 5 bases short and J 1 base short, with 11 bases between. The CDR3 length is 14 residues. CDR1 is LNHDA and CDR2 is SQIVND in the germline V gene (reference sequence). CDR3: CASSRTGENTEAFF. The CDR3 nucleotides read TGTGCCAGTAGTCGGACCGGGGAGAACACTGAAGCTTTCTTT.

The chain recombines TRBV12-5 with TRBJ2-1, with D possibly matching TRBD2 (5 bases). Germline V gene data show CDR1 as LGHNT and CDR2 as FRNRAP. Trimming left V 3 bases short and J 2 bases short, with 17 bases between. The CDR3 runs 17 residues. The CDR3 DNA is TGTGCTAGTGGTTTCTCCCCCAGCGGAGGTGCCTACAATGAGCAGTTCTTC. This gives the protein CASGFSPSGGAYNEQFF.

The chain uses TRBV2 and TRBJ1-5, with TRBD1 matching over 8 bases. V was clipped by 0 bases and J by 2 bases; unmatched bases: 12. The germline V gene encodes CDR1 SNHLY and CDR2 FYNNEI. This CDR3 region has 19 residues. The CDR3 protein is CASSEARTGGAFGNQPQHF. CDR3 in DNA: TGTGCCAGCAGTGAAGCGCGTACAGGGGGGGCCTTTGGCAATCAGCCCCAGCATTTT.

The chain is built from TRBV9 and TRBJ2-7; 10 bases agree with TRBD2. The CDR3 runs 16 residues. After removal of 2 bases from V and 5 bases from J, the junction contained 10 bases not matched to a gene. Germline V gene data show CDR1 as SGDLS and CDR2 as YYNGEE. CDR3 nucleotide sequence: TGTGCCAGCAGCGTCCACCCGGCTAGCGGGAGCAACGAGCAGTACTTC. It codes for CASSVHPASGSNEQYF.

The rearrangement joins TRBV15 to TRBJ2-5; the match to TRBD2 covers 7 bases. After removal of 1 base from V and 4 bases from J, the junction contained 9 bases not matched to a gene. Germline loops: CDR1 LNHNV, CDR2 YYDKDF (reference sequence). This CDR3 is 16 amino acids long. CDR3 sequence (DNA): TGTGCCACCAGCAGAGCTGGGGGGGAGGTGGGAGAGACCCAGTACTTC. Residues: CATSRAGGEVGETQYF.

This chain joins TRBV10-3 and TRBJ1-2; unclear D gene. Germline V CDR1 and CDR2: ENHRY, SYGVKD. V was pared by 6 bases and J by 3 bases, with 8 bases between. The CDR3 spans 12 residues. The DNA for the CDR3 is TGTGCCATCAGCGCGCTCGACTATGGCTACACCTTC. It is translated as CAISALDYGYTF.

The V gene is TRBV5-5, the J gene TRBJ2-3; possibly TRBD2 for D (5 bases). Trimming stripped 1 base from V and 2 bases from J, with 8 bases between. The CDR3 runs to 14 residues. The germline gives CDR1 SGHKS, CDR2 YYEKEE (reference sequence). This CDR3 reads CASSLLRATDTQYF. For the CDR3, the DNA is TGTGCCAGCAGCTTGCTGCGGGCCACAGATACGCAGTATTTT.

This chain uses TRBV12-5 with TRBJ1-1; 7 bases are a match to TRBD1. The CDR3 has 15 residues. Trimming removed 6 bases from V and 4 bases from J; junction bases left unmatched: 11. Germline V CDR1 and CDR2: LGHNT, FRNRAP. The CDR3 is CASGREDRAITEAFF. The CDR3 DNA reads TGTGCTAGTGGCCGAGAAGACAGGGCTATCACTGAAGCTTTCTTT. Looking up the rest from reference TRBV12-5 and TRBJ1-1 gives the full variable domain: DARVTQTPRHKVTEMGQEVTMRCQPILGHNTVFWYRQTMMQGLELLAYFRNRAPLDDSGMPKDRFSAEMPDATLATLKIQPSEPRDSAVYFCASGREDRAITEAFFGQGTRLTVV.

As DNA, the CDR3 is TGTGCCAGCAGCGGCCGACAGTTCAGTAACCTCTACGAGCAGTACTTC. This codes for CASSGRQFSNLYEQYF. The chain has TRBV9 and TRBJ2-7; perhaps TRBD1 as D (5 bases). In germline, CDR1 is SGDLS, CDR2 YYNGEE. V was trimmed by 3 bases and J by 3 bases, leaving 19 bases between them. CDR3 size: 16 residues.

The chain couples TRBV5-1 to TRBJ1-3; D might be TRBD1 (5 bases). The V gene lost 0 bases and the J gene lost 3 bases, with 19 bases spanning the gap. Germline V CDR1 and CDR2: SGHRS, YFSETQ. The CDR3 runs 18 residues. CDR3 sequence (DNA): TGCGCCAGCAGCTTGGGGCCTGCCAGGGACTCGAGTGGAAACACCATATATTTT. This gives the protein CASSLGPARDSSGNTIYF.

This clone appeared a single time. The rearrangement joins TRBV3-1 (or the pseudogene TRBV3-2) to TRBJ2-2; tentatively, D is TRBD2 (5 bases). Germline CDR1 is LGHDT and CDR2 is YNNKEL (reference sequence). This CDR3 has 14 amino acids. V lost 4 bases and J lost 1, with 7 bases in between. For the CDR3, the DNA is TGTGCCAGCAGCCTCGGAGGGAACACCGGGGAGCTGTTTTTT. This encodes CASSLGGNTGELFF.

The CDR3 DNA reads as TGTGCCTGGAGTGATACGGGGTGGACTGAAGCTTTCTTT. Its protein product is CAWSDTGWTEAFF. The chain uses TRBV30 and TRBJ1-1; D gene uncertain. The CDR3 covers 13 residues. Per the germline V gene, CDR1 is GTSNPN and CDR2 is SVGIG (reference sequence). V lost 1 base, J lost 5 bases, and 11 bases lay in between.

The V and J genes are TRBV5-1 and TRBJ2-3; tentatively, D is TRBD1 (6 bases). Trimming took off 1 base at V and 6 bases at J, with 12 bases between the two ends. This CDR3 spans 14 amino acids. CDR1 SGHRS and CDR2 YFSETQ come from the germline V gene. The CDR3 loop is CASSLLQGPDTQYF. Written as DNA, the CDR3 is TGCGCCAGCAGCTTGCTACAGGGTCCCGATACGCAGTATTTT.

This CDR3 is CASTSRTGIGTGELFF. The DNA for the CDR3 is TGTGCCAGCACCTCCCGGACAGGGATAGGGACCGGGGAGCTGTTTTTT. The chain links TRBV27 to TRBJ2-2; 8 bases map to TRBD1. The CDR3 is 16 residues long. Per germline, CDR1 MNHEY and CDR2 SMNVEV (reference sequence). Trimming took 7 bases from V and 5 from J; bases not matched to a gene: 12.